This T cell receptor beta chain was sequenced in a study of T cells in localized non-small cell lung cancer. Germline-derived CDR1 and CDR2 are LNHDA and SQIVND (reference sequence). V lost 3 bases and J 3 bases, leaving 11 bases between the germline ends. The CDR3 runs to 14 residues. Some clones are missing from TCRdb's copy, which holds only in-frame ones; the method was immunoSEQ multiplex PCR. The sample has about 1,000 clones, less than 25% seen once. This clonotype was obtained from a male donor aged 60 or over with stage III squamous cell lung carcinoma. V gene TRBV19 combines with J gene TRBJ1-2, with D possibly being TRBD1 (5 bases). The sequenced sample was normal lung tissue next to the tumor, obtained before any cancer treatment. CDR3 loop: CASSISGRDYGYTF. The CDR3 DNA reads TGTGCCAGTAGTATTTCAGGGCGTGACTATGGCTACACCTTC.